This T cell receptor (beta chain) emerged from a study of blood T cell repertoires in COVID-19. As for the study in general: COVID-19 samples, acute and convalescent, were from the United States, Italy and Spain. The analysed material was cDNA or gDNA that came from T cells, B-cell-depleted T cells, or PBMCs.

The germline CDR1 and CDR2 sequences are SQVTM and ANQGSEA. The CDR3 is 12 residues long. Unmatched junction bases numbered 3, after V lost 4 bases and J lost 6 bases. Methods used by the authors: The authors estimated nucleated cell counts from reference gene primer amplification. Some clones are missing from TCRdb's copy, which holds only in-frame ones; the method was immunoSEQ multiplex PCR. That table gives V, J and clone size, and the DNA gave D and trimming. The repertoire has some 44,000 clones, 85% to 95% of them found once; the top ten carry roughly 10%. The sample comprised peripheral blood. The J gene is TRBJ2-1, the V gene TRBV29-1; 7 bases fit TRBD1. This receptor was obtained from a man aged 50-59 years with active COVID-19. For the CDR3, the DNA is TGCAGCGTTGGAGGGGGCGCCAATGAGCAGTTCTTC. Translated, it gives CSVGGGANEQFF.